Reported below is one TCR beta chain. Authors' data handling: Researchers report that nucleated cell counts were estimated from reference gene primer amplification. Only in-frame clones appear in the TCRdb table, and some are missing; sequencing was by immunoSEQ multiplex PCR. That table furnishes V, J and clone size, whereas the DNA furnished D and trimming. This table has roughly 400,000 clones, around nine tenths appearing once. The data are from a study of blood T cell repertoires in COVID-19. Study-wide background: Nucleic acid was either cDNA or gDNA, and it came from T cells, B-cell-depleted T cells, or PBMCs.

The CDR3 consists of 16 residues. Trimming shortened V by 0 bases and J by 4 bases, and 13 bases separated the two germline ends. Germline CDR1 is MNHNS and CDR2 is SASEGT. Clinical histories supplied by participants themselves formed the basis of cohort assignment. Sequenced input: PBMCs or T cells enriched from blood (not recorded which). The source is a woman aged 45-60 years who had recovered from COVID-19. This chain joins TRBV6-1 and TRBJ1-5, with D maybe TRBD1 (6 bases). This CDR3 reads CASSEASTGRNQPQHF. CDR3 DNA sequence: TGTGCCAGCAGTGAAGCCTCGACAGGACGAAATCAGCCCCAGCATTTT.